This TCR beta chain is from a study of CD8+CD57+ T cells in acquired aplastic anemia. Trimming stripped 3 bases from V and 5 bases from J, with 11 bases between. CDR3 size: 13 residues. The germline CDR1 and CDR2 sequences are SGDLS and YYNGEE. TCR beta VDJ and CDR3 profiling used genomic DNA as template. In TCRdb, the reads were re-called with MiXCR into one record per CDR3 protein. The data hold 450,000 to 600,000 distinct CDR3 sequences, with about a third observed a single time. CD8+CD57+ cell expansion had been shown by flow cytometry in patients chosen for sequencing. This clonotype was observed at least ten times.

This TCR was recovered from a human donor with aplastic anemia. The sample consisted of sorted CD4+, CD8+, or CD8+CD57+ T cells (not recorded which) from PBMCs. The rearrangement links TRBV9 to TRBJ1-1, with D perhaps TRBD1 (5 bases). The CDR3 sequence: CASSAGRRTEAFF. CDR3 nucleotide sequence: TGTGCCAGCAGCGCGGGACGGCGGACTGAAGCTTTCTTT.